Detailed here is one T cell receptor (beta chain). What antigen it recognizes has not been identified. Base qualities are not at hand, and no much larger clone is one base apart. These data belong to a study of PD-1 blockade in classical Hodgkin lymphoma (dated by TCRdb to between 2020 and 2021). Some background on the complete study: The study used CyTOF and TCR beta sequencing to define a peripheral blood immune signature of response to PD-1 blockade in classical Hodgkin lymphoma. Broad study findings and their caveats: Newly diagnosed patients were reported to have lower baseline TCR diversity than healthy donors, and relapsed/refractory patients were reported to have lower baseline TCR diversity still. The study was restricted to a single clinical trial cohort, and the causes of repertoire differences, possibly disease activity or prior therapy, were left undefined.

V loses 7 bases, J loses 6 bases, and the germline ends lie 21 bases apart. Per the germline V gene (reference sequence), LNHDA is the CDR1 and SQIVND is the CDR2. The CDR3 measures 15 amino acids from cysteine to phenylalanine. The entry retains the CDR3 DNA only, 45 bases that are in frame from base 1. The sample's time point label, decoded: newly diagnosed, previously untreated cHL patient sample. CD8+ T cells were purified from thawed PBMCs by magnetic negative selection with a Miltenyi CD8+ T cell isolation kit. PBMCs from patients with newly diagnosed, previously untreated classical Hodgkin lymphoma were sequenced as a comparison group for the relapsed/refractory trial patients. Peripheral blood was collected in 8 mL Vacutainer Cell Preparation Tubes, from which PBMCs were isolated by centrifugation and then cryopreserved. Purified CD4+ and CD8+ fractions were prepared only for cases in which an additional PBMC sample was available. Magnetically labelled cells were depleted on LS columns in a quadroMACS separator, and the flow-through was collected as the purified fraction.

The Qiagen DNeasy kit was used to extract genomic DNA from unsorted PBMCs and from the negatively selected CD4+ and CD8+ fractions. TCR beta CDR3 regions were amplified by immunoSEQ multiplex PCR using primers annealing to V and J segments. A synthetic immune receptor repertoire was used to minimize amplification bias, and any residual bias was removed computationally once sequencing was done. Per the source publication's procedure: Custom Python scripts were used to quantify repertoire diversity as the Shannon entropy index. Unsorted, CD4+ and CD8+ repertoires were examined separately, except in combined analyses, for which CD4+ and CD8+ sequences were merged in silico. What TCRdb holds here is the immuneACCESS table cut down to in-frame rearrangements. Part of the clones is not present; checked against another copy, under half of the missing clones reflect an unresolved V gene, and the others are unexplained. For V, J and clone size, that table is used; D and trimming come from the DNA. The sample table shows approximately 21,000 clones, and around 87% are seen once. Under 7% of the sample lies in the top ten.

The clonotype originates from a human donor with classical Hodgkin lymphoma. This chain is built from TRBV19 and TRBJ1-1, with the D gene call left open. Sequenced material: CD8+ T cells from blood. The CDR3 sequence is CASTRRSSPYPEAFF. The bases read TGTGCCAGTACCCGCCGGAGTAGCCCCTACCCTGAAGCTTTCTTT.